Listed here are 10 T cell receptor beta chains from one sample, sequenced in a study of T-cell memory formation after mild COVID-19. TCRdb independently ran MiXCR on the 5' RACE reads; one entry per CDR3 protein. Of 95,000 to 110,000 distinct CDR3 sequences detected, approximately 15% appear once; the ten largest clones hold less than 40%. The sequenced sample was PBMCs or a T cell subset sorted from them (not recorded which). The receptors were sampled from a man younger than 35 who had mild COVID-19 (a few samples of this study predate the infection). Cell type and time point are not known.

The CDR3 protein is CASSQGWGGTGELFF. The CDR3 DNA follows: TGCGCCAGCAGCCAAGGTTGGGGTGGCACCGGGGAGCTGTTTTTT. This rearrangement joins TRBV4-1 to TRBJ2-2; D is uncertain. Trimming took 1 base from V and 4 from J, leaving 10 bases between them. The CDR3 runs 15 residues. CDR1 and CDR2 (germline): MGHRA, YSYEKL.

This clonotype was seen a few times. The chain uses TRBV7-3 and TRBJ2-5, with 12 positions matching TRBD2. The CDR3 consists of 16 residues. The V gene's germline CDR1 is SGHTA and CDR2 FQGTGA. The junction had 8 bases not matched to a gene; V was cut back by 5 bases and J by 4 bases. This CDR3 reads CASSPSGGAGRETQYF. The CDR3 bases are TGTGCCAGCAGCCCTAGCGGGGGGGCTGGAAGAGAGACCCAGTACTTC.

The chain recombines TRBV27 with TRBJ2-3; TRBD1 aligns across 10 bases. Germline CDR1 MNHEY, CDR2 SMNVEV (reference sequence). CDR3 length: 14 residues. The V segment lost 6 bases and the J segment 4 bases; nucleotides outside the gene matches: 4. CDR3 nucleotides: TGTGCCAGCAGCCCAGGACAGGGGGCAGATACGCAGTATTTT. Translated: CASSPGQGADTQYF.

This clonotype was recorded many times. The chain is built from TRBV7-6 and TRBJ2-2, with D possibly being TRBD1 (6 bases). The germline CDR1 and CDR2 sequences are SGHVS and FNYEAQ. This CDR3 has 13 residues. The V gene lost 3 bases and the J gene lost 5 bases, with 7 bases spanning the gap. The CDR3 sequence is CASSFRGTGELFF. The CDR3 region has the DNA TGTGCCAGCAGCTTCAGGGGTACCGGGGAGCTGTTTTTT.

Only a few counts were recorded for this clonotype. This rearrangement joins TRBV7-9 to TRBJ1-1; unclear D gene. Germline values: CDR1 SEHNR, CDR2 FQNEAQ (reference sequence). V was pared by 4 bases and J by 0 bases, with 15 bases between. This CDR3 comprises 16 residues. CDR3 in amino acids: CASSSPTWELNTEAFF. CDR3 sequence (DNA): TGTGCCAGCAGCTCTCCCACATGGGAGCTGAACACTGAAGCTTTCTTT. Full variable domain (remainder filled in from reference TRBV7-9 and TRBJ1-1): DTGVSQNPRHKITKRGQNVTFRCDPISEHNRLYWYRQTLGQGPEFLTYFQNEAQLEKSRLLSDRFSAERPKGSFSTLEIQRTEQGDSAMYLCASSSPTWELNTEAFFGQGTRLTVV.

This clonotype was picked up one time. The chain combines TRBV7-9 with TRBJ2-1; D is undetermined. Germline CDR1 is SEHNR and CDR2 is FQNEAQ (reference sequence). Trimming removed 3 bases from V and 7 bases from J, with 7 bases in between. This CDR3 is built from 12 residues. In nucleotides, the CDR3 is TGTGCCAGCAGCTTCAAAGCGAATGAGCAGTTCTTC. The encoded protein is CASSFKANEQFF.

The chain joins TRBV12-3 or TRBV12-4 to TRBJ1-5; TRBD1 aligns across 11 bases. CDR3 length: 14 amino acids. The V and J ends lost 10 bases and 3 bases, in that order; junction bases with no gene match: 5. DNA for the CDR3: TGTGCCACTTCGGACAGGGGGCACAATCAGCCCCAGCATTTT. Its protein is CATSDRGHNQPQHF.

In its sample, this clonotype was seen many times. The chain links TRBV27 to TRBJ2-7; 7 bases match TRBD2. CDR3 length equals 14 residues. CDR1 MNHEY and CDR2 SMNVEV come from the germline V gene (reference sequence). V lost 6 bases and J lost 1; bases outside the gene matches: 6. For the CDR3, the DNA is TGTGCCAGCAGCTCGAGCGGGGCTTCCTACGAGCAGTACTTC. Amino acids: CASSSSGASYEQYF.

The V and J genes are TRBV4-1 and TRBJ1-1; no firm D call. Looked up from germline, CDR1 is MGHRA and CDR2 is YSYEKL. Trimming cost V 2 bases and J 0 bases, with 10 bases left between them. This CDR3 region has 15 residues. CDR3 residues: CASSQKESLNTEAFF. The DNA of the CDR3 is TGCGCCAGCAGCCAAAAGGAAAGCCTGAACACTGAAGCTTTCTTT.

The J gene is TRBJ2-7, the V gene TRBV7-2; no clear D gene. Trimming removed 4 bases at V and 2 bases at J, with 15 bases between. This CDR3 has 15 residues. CDR1 and CDR2 (germline): SGHTA, FQGNSA. In nucleotides, the CDR3 is TGTGCCAGCAGCTCACCCCAGGACCTGACCTACGAGCAGTACTTC. This encodes CASSSPQDLTYEQYF.